This T cell receptor beta chain appears in the sequencing data of a study of regulatory T cells in long-lasting Graves disease. Study-wide findings and caveats: Persistent disease samples used TRBV28, TRBJ1-2 and TRBJ2-5 preferentially.

From germline, CDR1 is MNHNS and CDR2 SASEGT. The V and J ends lost 6 bases and 3 bases, in that order; junction bases with no gene match: 7. This CDR3 is 14 amino acids long. Assembly of TCR beta libraries relied on iRepertoire HTBI primers together with Arm-PCR of CDR3 regions. TCRdb processed the multiplex PCR reads anew with MiXCR; each CDR3 protein has one entry. The data show roughly 410,000 distinct CDR3 sequences, around 16% seen once. Specified time point: newly diagnosed GD, antithyroid drugs for less than 3 months. After RNA was extracted from PBMCs, the TCR library was made from it. In its sample, this clonotype was seen many times. Its matching antigen is unknown. The same sample was also used in a study of T cells in Graves' hyperthyroidism and ophthalmopathy.

Here the sequenced sample was peripheral blood mononuclear cells (PBMCs), taken at new diagnosis, from a patient treated with antithyroid drugs. The genes are TRBV6-1 and TRBJ2-7; TRBD2 agrees at 8 bases. This TCR was sampled from a woman in her forties with Graves disease. The CDR3 DNA sequence: TGTGCCAGCAGCTCCGGGACTAGGAGCTACGAGCAGTACTTC. Translated: CASSSGTRSYEQYF.